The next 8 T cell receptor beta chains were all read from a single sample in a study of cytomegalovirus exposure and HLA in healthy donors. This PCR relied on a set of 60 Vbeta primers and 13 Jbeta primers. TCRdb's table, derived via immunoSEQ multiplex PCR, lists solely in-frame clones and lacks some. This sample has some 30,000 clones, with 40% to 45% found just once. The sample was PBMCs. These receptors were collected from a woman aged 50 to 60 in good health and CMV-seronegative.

The CDR3 spells CASSGSSGRRYRGELFF. In nucleotides, the CDR3 is TGTGCCAGCAGCGGGAGTAGCGGGAGACGATACAGGGGGGAGCTGTTTTTT. V usage is TRBV25-1 and J usage is TRBJ2-2; 9 bases fit TRBD2. Germline CDR1 and CDR2: MGHDK and SYGVNS. The CDR3 contains 17 residues. Losses at the gene ends were 6 bases for V and 8 bases for J; bases not matched to a gene: 16.

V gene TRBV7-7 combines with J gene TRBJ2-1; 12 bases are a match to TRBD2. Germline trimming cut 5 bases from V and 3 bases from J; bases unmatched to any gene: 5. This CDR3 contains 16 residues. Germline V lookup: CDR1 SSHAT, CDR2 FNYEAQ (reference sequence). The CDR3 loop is CASSQTSGGHYNEQFF. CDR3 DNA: TGTGCCAGCAGCCAAACTAGCGGGGGGCACTACAATGAGCAGTTCTTC.

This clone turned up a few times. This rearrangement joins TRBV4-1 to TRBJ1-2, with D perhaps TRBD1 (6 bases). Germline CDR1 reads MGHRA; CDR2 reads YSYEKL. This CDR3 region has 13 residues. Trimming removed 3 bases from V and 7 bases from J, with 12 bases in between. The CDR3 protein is CASSQPTGLGYTF. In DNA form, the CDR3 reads TGCGCCAGCAGCCAGCCCACAGGGCTTGGCTACACCTTC.

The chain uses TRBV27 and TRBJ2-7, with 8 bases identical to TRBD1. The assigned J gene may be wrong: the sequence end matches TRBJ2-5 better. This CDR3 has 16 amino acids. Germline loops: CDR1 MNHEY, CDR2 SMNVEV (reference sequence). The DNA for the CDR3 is TGTGCCAGCAGTTCGACAGGGGTATTTTTCCAGGAGACCCAGTACTTC. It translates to CASSSTGVFFQETQYF.

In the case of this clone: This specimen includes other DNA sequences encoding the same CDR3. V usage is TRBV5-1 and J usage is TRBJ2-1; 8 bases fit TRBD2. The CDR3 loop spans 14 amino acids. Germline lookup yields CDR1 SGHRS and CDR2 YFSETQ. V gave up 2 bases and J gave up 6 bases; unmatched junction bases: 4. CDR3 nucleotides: TGCGCCAGCAGCTTAGGACTAGCTGCCAATGAGCAGTTCTTC. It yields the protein CASSLGLAANEQFF.

In DNA, the CDR3 is TGTGCCAGCTCACCGGCGGGCGGGAGGGCCGGTGAGCAGTACTTC. This gives the protein CASSPAGGRAGEQYF. This chain connects TRBV18 to TRBJ2-7; 9 nucleotides line up with TRBD2. Germline V lookup: CDR1 KGHSH, CDR2 LQKENI. V shed 3 bases and J 7 bases; nucleotides not matched to a gene: 10. The CDR3 contains 15 residues.

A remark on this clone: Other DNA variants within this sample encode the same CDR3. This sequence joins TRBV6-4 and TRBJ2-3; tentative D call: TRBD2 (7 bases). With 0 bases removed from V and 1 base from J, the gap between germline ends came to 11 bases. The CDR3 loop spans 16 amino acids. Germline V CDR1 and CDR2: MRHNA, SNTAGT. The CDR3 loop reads CASSDSGGRGTDTQYF. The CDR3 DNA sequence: TGTGCCAGCAGTGACTCGGGGGGGCGCGGCACAGATACGCAGTATTTT.

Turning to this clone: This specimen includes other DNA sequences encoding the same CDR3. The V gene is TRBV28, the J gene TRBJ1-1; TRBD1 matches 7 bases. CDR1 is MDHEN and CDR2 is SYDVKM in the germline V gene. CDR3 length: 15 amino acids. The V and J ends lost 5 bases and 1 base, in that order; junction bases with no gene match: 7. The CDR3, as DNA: TGTGCCAGCAGTGGGTGGGCAGGGGGGAACACTGAAGCTTTCTTT. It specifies CASSGWAGGNTEAFF.